This entry lists 9 T cell receptor beta chains sequenced from one sample in a study of blood T cell repertoires in COVID-19. Measured with immunoSEQ multiplex PCR; TCRdb has only the in-frame clones, and not every one. The profile shows about 170,000 clones, around 81% of them singletons. Specimen: peripheral blood. These receptors came from a human donor with acute or convalescent COVID-19. The donor label of this sample is uncertain.

The chain uses TRBV5-4 and TRBJ2-3; D possibly corresponds to TRBD2 (6 bases). This CDR3 spans 15 amino acids. Looked up from germline, CDR1 is SGHNT and CDR2 is YYREEE (reference sequence). V was pared by 4 bases and J by 2 bases, with 14 bases between. This CDR3 is CASSLPTSHTDTQYF. The CDR3, as DNA: TGTGCCAGCAGCCTTCCGACTAGTCACACAGATACGCAGTATTTT. Combining the CDR3 with reference TRBV5-4 and TRBJ2-3 gives the whole variable domain ETGVTQSPTHLIKTRGQQVTLRCSSQSGHNTVSWYQQALGQGPQFIFQYYREEENGRGNFPPRFSGLQFPNYSSELNVNALELDDSALYLCASSLPTSHTDTQYFGPGTRLTVL.

The rearrangement uses TRBV9 and TRBJ1-2; D is possibly TRBD1 (6 bases). V was cut by 4 bases and J by 1 base, with 11 bases left in between. This CDR3 is built from 14 residues. Per germline, CDR1 SGDLS and CDR2 YYNGEE. The CDR3 sequence is CASSPQGNNYGYTF. CDR3 bases: TGTGCCAGCAGCCCACAGGGAAATAACTATGGCTACACCTTC.

This clone showed up just once. This sequence joins TRBV6-5 and TRBJ2-1, with D tentatively TRBD2 (7 bases). The CDR3 is 12 residues long. Germline assignment: CDR1 MNHEY and CDR2 SVGAGI. V gave up 11 bases and J gave up 2 bases, with 10 bases separating them. In DNA form, the CDR3 reads TGTGCCGGGGGGGCCGCCTACAATGAGCAGTTCTTC. Translation: CAGGAAYNEQFF.

The CDR3, as DNA: TGTGCCAGTAGTGACAGGGGGCGCGACAATGAGCAGTTCTTC. Protein sequence: CASSDRGRDNEQFF. The genes are TRBV19 and TRBJ2-1, with TRBD1 identical over 10 bases. CDR1 and CDR2 from the germline V gene are LNHDA and SQIVND (reference sequence). V trimming: 5 bases; J trimming: 5 bases; junction bases outside the gene matches: 3. The CDR3 consists of 14 residues.

The gene calls are TRBV6-1 and TRBJ2-1, with D maybe TRBD2 (6 bases). V lost 1 base and J lost 16, with 35 bases in between. This CDR3 region has 19 residues. Germline CDR1 reads MNHNS; CDR2 reads SASEGT. The CDR3 protein is CASSEGVPGLGGGYNERFF. The CDR3 DNA reads as TGTGCCAGCAGTGAAGGAGTCCCGGGACTGGGGGGTGGTTACAATGAGCGTTTCTTC.

CDR3 sequence reads: CASSLVAGGPGETQYF. Written as DNA, the CDR3 is TGTGCCAGCAGCTTAGTTGCGGGGGGGCCAGGAGAGACCCAGTACTTC. V usage is TRBV7-2 and J usage is TRBJ2-5; 9 bases are shared with TRBD2. Germline V gene lookup returns CDR1 SGHTA and CDR2 FQGNSA. V shed 1 base and J 4 bases; nucleotides not matched to a gene: 7. The CDR3 length is 16 residues.

The chain joins TRBV28 to TRBJ2-7; maybe TRBD2 (5 bases). The CDR3 extends over 14 amino acids. V was clipped by 1 base and J by 9 bases, with 16 bases between them. CDR1 and CDR2 (germline): MDHEN, SYDVKM. Written as DNA, the CDR3 is TGTGCCAGCAGTTTATCCCTAGCAGCCCCAGGGCAGTACTTC. Translated: CASSLSLAAPGQYF.

Comment on this clone: Sequence at one end of the junction differs from germline and may be a read error. The rearrangement uses TRBV3-1 (or the pseudogene TRBV3-2) and TRBJ1-1; D unclear. CDR3 length: 13 residues. Looked up from germline, CDR1 is LGHDT and CDR2 is YNNKEL (reference sequence). The DNA of the CDR3 is TGTGCCAGCACCCAAGGAGAAAACACTGAAGCTTTCTTT. This codes for CASTQGENTEAFF.

The J gene is TRBJ2-7, the V gene TRBV7-2; maybe TRBD1 (6 bases). The germline CDR1 and CDR2 sequences are SGHTA and FQGNSA. The CDR3 is 16 residues long. Trimming took 4 bases from V and 4 from J, leaving 20 bases between them. The CDR3 loop is CASSSSPYHRAYEQYF. CDR3 nucleotide sequence: TGTGCCAGCAGCTCGTCCCCTTATCACAGGGCATACGAGCAGTACTTC.